This record covers a single T cell receptor beta chain. No antigen is known for it. Time point defined: healthy volunteer bleed at 6 weeks. Researchers extracted total RNA from unfractionated whole blood. This CDR3 comprises 14 residues. V was shortened by 3 bases and J by 4 bases, with 13 bases between the two germline ends. The V gene's germline CDR1 is DFQATT and CDR2 SNEGSKA (reference sequence). These data come from a study of human T cells and chemical hapten exposure. Study-level results: The number of TCRs above 1 in 1000 frequency did not change after DPC sensitization.

Individual cDNA molecules had unique molecular identifiers attached to them by the library. Authors' processing steps: Sequenced samples showed a median of around 100,000 TCRs each, with counts running from around 25,000 to 690,000. TCRdb re-derived calls from the RACE reads in MiXCR, one entry per CDR3 protein. The V and J calls, along with clone size, are taken from TCRdb and not from the paper's own processing. The table shows 70,000 to 85,000 distinct CDR3 sequences, with roughly 8.6% occurring only once. The rearrangement links TRBV20-1 to TRBJ1-5; no clear D gene. The sequencing sample was made of whole blood. The sequence came from a male donor in good health. Some clones in this sample may be carry-over from other donors' samples. CDR3 bases: TGCAGTGCTAGTCCACAGCAAGGGAATCAGCCCCAGCATTTT. Amino acids: CSASPQQGNQPQHF.